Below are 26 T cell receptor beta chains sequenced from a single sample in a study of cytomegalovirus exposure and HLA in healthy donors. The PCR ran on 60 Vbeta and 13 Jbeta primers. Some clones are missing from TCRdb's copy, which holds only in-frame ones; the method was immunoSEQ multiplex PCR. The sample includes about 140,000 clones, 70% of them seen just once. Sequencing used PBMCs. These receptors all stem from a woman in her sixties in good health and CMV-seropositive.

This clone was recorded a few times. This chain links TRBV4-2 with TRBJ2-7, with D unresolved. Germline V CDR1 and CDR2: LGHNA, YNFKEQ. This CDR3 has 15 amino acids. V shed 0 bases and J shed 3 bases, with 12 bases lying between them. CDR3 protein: CASSQESVGFYEQYF. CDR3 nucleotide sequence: TGTGCCAGCAGCCAAGAGAGCGTCGGTTTCTACGAGCAGTACTTC.

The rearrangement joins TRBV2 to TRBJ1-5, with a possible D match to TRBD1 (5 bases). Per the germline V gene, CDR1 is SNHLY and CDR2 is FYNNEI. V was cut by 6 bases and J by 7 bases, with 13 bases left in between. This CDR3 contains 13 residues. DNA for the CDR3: TGTGCCAGCAGGCTCGGGGGGACCCAGCCCCAGCATTTT. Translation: CASRLGGTQPQHF.

CDR3 bases: TGTGCCAGCAGCATGACTAGCCGTTACGAGCAGTACTTC. Its translation: CASSMTSRYEQYF. The chain employs TRBV7-2 and TRBJ2-7, with TRBD2 matching 7 bases. Per germline, CDR1 SGHTA and CDR2 FQGNSA. The CDR3 runs to 13 residues. V lost 5 bases to trimming and J lost 4 bases; unmatched junction nucleotides: 5.

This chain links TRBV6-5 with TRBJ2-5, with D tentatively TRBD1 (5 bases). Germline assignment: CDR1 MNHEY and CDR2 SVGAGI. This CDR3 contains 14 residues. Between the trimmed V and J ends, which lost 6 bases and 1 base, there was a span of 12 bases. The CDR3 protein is CASRKDTAQETQYF. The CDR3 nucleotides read TGTGCCAGCAGGAAGGACACGGCCCAAGAGACCCAGTACTTC.

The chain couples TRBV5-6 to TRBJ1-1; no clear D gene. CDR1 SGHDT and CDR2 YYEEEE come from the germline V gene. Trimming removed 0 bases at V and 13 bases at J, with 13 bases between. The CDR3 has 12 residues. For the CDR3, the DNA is TGTGCCAGCAGCTTGGCGGCGGGAGGAGGTTTCTTT. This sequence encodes CASSLAAGGGFF.

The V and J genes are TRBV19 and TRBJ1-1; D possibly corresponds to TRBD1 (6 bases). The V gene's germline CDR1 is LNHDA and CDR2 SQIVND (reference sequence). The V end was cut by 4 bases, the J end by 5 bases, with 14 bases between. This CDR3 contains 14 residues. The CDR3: CASSSAGATTEAFF. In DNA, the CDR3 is TGTGCCAGTAGTAGCGCAGGGGCGACTACTGAAGCTTTCTTT.

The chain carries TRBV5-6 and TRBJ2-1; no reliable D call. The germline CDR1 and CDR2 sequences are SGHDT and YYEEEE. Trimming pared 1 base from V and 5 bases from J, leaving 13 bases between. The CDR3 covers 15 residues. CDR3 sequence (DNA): TGTGCCAGCAGCTTGTTGCCTCGGCAGGACAATGAGCAGTTCTTC. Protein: CASSLLPRQDNEQFF.

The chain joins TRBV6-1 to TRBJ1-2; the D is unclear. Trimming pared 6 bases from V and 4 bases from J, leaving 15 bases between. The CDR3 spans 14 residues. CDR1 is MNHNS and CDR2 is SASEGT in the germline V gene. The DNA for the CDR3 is TGTGCCAGCAGCCAGGCCCCGGGAGGCTATGGCTACACCTTC. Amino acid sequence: CASSQAPGGYGYTF.

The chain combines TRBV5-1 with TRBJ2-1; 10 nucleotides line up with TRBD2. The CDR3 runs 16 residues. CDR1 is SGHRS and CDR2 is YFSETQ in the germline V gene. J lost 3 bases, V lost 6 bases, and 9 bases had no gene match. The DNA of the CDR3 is TGCGCCAGCAACCCCGGGACTAGCGCCTTCTACAATGAGCAGTTCTTC. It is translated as CASNPGTSAFYNEQFF.

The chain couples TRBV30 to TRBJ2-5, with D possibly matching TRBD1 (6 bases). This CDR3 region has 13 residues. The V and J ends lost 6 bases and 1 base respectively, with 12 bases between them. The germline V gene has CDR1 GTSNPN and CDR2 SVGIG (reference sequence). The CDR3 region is CACGTTTQETQYF. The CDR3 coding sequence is TGTGCCTGCGGGACAACGACCCAAGAGACCCAGTACTTC.

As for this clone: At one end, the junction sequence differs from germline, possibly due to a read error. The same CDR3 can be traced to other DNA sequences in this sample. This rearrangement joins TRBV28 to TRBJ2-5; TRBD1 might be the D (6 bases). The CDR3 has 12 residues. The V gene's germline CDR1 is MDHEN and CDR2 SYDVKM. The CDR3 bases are TGCGCCAGTAGACAGGCTAAAGAGACCCAGTACTTC. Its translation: CASRQAKETQYF.

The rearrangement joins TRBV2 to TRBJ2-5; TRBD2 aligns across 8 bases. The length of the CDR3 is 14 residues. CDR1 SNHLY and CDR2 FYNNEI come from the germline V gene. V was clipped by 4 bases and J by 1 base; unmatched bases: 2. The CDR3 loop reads CASSVSGSQETQYF. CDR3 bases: TGTGCCAGCAGTGTAAGCGGGAGCCAAGAGACCCAGTACTTC.

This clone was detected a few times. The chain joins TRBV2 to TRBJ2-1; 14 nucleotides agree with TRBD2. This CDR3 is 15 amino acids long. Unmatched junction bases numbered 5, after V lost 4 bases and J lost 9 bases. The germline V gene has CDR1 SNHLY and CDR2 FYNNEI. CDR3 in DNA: TGTGCCAGCAGTGGGGGACTAGCGGGAGAGGGTGAGCAGTTCTTC. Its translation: CASSGGLAGEGEQFF.

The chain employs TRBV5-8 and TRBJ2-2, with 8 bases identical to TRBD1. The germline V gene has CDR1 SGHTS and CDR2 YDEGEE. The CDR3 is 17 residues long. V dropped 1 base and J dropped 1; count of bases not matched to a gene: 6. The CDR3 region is CASSLSQGARNTGELFF. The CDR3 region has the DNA TGTGCCAGCAGCTTGTCGCAGGGGGCAAGGAACACCGGGGAGCTGTTTTTT.

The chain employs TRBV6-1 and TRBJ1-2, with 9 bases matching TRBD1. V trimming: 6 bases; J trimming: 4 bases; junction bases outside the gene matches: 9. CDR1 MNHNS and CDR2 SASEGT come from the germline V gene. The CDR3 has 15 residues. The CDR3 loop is CASRAQGALFYGYTF. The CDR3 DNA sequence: TGTGCCAGCAGGGCACAGGGGGCCTTGTTCTATGGCTACACCTTC.

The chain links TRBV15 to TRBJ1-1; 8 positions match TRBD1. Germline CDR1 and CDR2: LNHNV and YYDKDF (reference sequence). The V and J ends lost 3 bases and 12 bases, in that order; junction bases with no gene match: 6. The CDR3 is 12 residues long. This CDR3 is CATSSAQGGPFF. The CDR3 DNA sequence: TGTGCCACCAGCAGTGCACAGGGGGGACCTTTCTTT. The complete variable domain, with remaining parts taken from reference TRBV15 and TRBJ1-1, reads DAMVIQNPRYQVTQFGKPVTLSCSQTLNHNVMYWYQQKSSQAPKLLFHYYDKDFNNEADTPDNFQSRRPNTSFCFLDIRSPGLGDTAMYLCATSSAQGGPFFGQGTRLTVV.

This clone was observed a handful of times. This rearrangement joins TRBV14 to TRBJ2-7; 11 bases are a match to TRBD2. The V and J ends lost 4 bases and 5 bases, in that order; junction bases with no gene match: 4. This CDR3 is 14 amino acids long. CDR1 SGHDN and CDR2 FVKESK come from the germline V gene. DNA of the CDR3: TGTGCCAGCAGCCTAGCGGGAGGGCCCGACGAGCAGTACTTC. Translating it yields CASSLAGGPDEQYF.

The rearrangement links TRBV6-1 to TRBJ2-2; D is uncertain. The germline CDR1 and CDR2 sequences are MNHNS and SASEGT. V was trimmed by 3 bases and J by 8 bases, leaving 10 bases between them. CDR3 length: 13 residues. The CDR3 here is CASSDQMAGELFF. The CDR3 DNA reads TGTGCCAGCAGTGATCAAATGGCAGGGGAGCTGTTTTTT.

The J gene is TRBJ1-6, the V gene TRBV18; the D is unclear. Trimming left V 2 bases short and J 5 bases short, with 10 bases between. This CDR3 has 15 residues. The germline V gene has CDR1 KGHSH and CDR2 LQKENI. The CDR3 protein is CASSPMEVHNSPLHF. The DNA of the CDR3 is TGTGCCAGCTCACCAATGGAGGTGCATAATTCACCCCTCCACTTT.

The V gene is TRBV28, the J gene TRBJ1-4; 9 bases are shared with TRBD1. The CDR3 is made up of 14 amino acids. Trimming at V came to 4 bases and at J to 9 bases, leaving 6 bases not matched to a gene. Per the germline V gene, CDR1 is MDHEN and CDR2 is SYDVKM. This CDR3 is CASSSQGAHKKLFF. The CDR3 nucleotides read TGTGCCAGCAGTTCACAGGGGGCGCATAAAAAACTGTTTTTT.

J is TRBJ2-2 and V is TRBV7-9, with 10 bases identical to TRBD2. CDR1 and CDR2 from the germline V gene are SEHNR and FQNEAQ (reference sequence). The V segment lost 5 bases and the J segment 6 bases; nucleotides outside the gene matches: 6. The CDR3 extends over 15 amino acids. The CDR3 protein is CASSPSGSSAGELFF. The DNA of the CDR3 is TGTGCCAGCAGCCCTAGCGGGAGTTCGGCCGGGGAGCTGTTTTTT.

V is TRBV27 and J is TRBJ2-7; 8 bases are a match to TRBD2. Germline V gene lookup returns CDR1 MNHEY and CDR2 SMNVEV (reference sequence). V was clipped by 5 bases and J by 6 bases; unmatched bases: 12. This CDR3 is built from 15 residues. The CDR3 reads CASSRWTSSATEQYF. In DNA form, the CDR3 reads TGTGCCAGCAGTCGGTGGACTAGCTCGGCGACCGAGCAGTACTTC.

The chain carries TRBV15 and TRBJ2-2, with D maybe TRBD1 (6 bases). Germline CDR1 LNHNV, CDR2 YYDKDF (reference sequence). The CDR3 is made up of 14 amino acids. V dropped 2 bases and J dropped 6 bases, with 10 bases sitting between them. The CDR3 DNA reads TGTGCCACCAGCAGAAACAGGGACGCCGGGGAGCTGTTTTTT. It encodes CATSRNRDAGELFF. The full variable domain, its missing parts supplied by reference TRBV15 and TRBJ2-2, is DAMVIQNPRYQVTQFGKPVTLSCSQTLNHNVMYWYQQKSSQAPKLLFHYYDKDFNNEADTPDNFQSRRPNTSFCFLDIRSPGLGDTAMYLCATSRNRDAGELFFGEGSRLTVL.

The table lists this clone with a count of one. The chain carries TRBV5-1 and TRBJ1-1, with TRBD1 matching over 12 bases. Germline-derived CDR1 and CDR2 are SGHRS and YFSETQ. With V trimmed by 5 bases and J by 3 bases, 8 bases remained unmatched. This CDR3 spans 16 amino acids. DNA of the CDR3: TGCGCCAGCAGTCCAGGGGACAGGGGGCTGTACACTGAAGCTTTCTTT. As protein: CASSPGDRGLYTEAFF.

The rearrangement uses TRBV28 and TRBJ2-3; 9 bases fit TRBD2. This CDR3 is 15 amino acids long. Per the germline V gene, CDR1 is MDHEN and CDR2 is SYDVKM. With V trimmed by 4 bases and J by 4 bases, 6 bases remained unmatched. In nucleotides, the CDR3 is TGTGCCAGCAGTTCAGCGGGAGGTGGGGCAGATACGCAGTATTTT. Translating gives CASSSAGGGADTQYF.

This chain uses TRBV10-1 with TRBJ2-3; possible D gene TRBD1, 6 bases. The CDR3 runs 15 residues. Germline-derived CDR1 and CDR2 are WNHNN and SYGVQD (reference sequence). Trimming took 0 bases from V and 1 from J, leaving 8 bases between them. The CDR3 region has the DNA TGCGCCAGCAGTGAGTCTAACAGGGGCACAGATACGCAGTATTTT. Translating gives CASSESNRGTDTQYF.